This TCR beta chain was identified during a study of blood T cell repertoires in COVID-19. For the study at large: COVID-19 samples collected from the United States, Italy and Spain covered acute and convalescent phases. PBMCs, B-cell-depleted T cells, or T cells were the source of the cDNA or gDNA that made up the material.

Two negative PCRs, clearance, or symptom resolution had been documented for recovered Cohort 3 donors. The CDR3 sequence is 12 residues long. Trimming removed 1 base from V and 6 bases from J, with 7 bases in between. Germline lookup yields CDR1 SGHRS and CDR2 YFSETQ. The data were produced by immunoSEQ multiplex PCR, yet TCRdb's version contains in-frame clones alone and is incomplete. The repertoire holds about 330,000 clones, with roughly 85% as singletons. The rearrangement joins TRBV5-1 to TRBJ1-2; D not certain. What was sequenced was PBMCs or T cells enriched from blood (not recorded which). The TCR sequence derives from a woman aged 25 to 39 who had recovered from COVID-19. The DNA for the CDR3 is TGCGCCAGCAGCTTGACTTCTCATGGCTACACCTTC. Translated, it gives CASSLTSHGYTF.